This T cell receptor beta chain was retrieved from a study of radiotherapy plus CTLA-4 blockade in lung cancer. General study points: How blood T cell clones changed early, along with interferon-beta, reportedly forecast response best.

Of note for this clone: The antigen remains unidentified.

Using immunoSEQ multiplex PCR, the repertoire was profiled, and TCRdb retains in-frame clones only, with some absent. The sample includes roughly 100,000 clones, about 85% of them seen just once. This CDR3 comprises 17 residues. The germline gives CDR1 LGHNA, CDR2 YNFKEQ. V trimming: 3 bases; J trimming: 2 bases; junction bases outside the gene matches: 8. The sample in question was peripheral blood, obtained from a patient treated with radiotherapy plus ipilimumab. The chain couples TRBV4-2 to TRBJ2-2, with TRBD1 matching 8 bases. The clonotype originates from a human donor with non-small cell lung cancer that progressed on radiotherapy plus ipilimumab. Some clones in this sample may be carry-over from other donors' samples. In DNA form, the CDR3 reads TGTGCCAGCAGCCATGTATCCGGGACAGGTAACACCGGGGAGCTGTTTTTT. It specifies CASSHVSGTGNTGELFF.